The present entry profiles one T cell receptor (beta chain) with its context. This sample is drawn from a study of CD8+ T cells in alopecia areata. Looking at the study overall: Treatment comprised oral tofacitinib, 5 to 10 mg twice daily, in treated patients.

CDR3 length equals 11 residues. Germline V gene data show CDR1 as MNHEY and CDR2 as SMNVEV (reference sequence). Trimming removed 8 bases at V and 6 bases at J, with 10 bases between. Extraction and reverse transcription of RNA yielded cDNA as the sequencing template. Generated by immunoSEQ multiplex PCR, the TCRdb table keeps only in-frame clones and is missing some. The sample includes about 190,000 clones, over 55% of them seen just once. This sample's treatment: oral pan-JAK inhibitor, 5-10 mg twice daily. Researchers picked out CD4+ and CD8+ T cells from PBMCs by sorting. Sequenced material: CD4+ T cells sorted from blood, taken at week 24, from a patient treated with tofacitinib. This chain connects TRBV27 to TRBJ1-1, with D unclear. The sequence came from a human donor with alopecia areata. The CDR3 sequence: CASRIGAEAFF. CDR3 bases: TGTGCCAGCCGGATCGGGGCTGAAGCTTTCTTT.